The next 4 T cell receptor beta chains were all read from a single sample in a study of CD8 T cells in Susac syndrome. Random hexamers primed reverse transcription of about 0.5 to 1 ug RNA. TCRdb analysed the immunoSEQ multiplex PCR reads with MiXCR anew, one entry per CDR3 protein. This sample has approximately 170,000 distinct CDR3 sequences, with around 95% found just once. The material sequenced was CD4+ T cells from PBMCs. The receptors derive from a human donor in good health.

This rearrangement joins TRBV7-9 to TRBJ2-1, with 9 bases that match TRBD2. This CDR3 has 15 residues. Losses at the gene ends were 5 bases for V and 12 bases for J; bases not matched to a gene: 14. CDR1 is SEHNR, CDR2 FQNEAQ, per germline (reference sequence). DNA for the CDR3: TGTGCCAGCAGCCGAAGACTAGCGGTAAAGTTGGGGCAGTTCTTC. It specifies CASSRRLAVKLGQFF.

The rearrangement links TRBV20-1 to TRBJ2-7; 8 bases fit TRBD1. The junction had 7 bases not matched to a gene; V was cut back by 4 bases and J by 2 bases. Germline V lookup: CDR1 DFQATT, CDR2 SNEGSKA (reference sequence). CDR3 size: 14 residues. The CDR3 here is CSATLPGQAYEQYF. The CDR3 nucleotides are TGCAGTGCTACTCTTCCGGGACAGGCCTACGAGCAGTACTTC.

This clonotype was seen only once. J is TRBJ1-2 and V is TRBV6-6; 12 positions match TRBD1. With 0 bases clipped from V and 5 bases from J, the junction kept 4 bases outside the gene matches. CDR1 is MNHNY, CDR2 SVGAGI, per germline (reference sequence). The CDR3 totals 16 residues. The CDR3 coding sequence is TGTGCCAGCAGTTACTCGGGGACAGGGGGCGGTTATGGCTACACCTTC. This gives the protein CASSYSGTGGGYGYTF.

The chain combines TRBV19 with TRBJ2-7; D is unresolved. The germline gives CDR1 LNHDA, CDR2 SQIVND (reference sequence). This CDR3 spans 13 amino acids. V shed 1 base and J shed 2 bases, with 6 bases lying between them. The CDR3 DNA sequence: TGTGCCAGTAGTATAGGGATTACCTACGAGCAGTACTTC. Translation gives CASSIGITYEQYF.